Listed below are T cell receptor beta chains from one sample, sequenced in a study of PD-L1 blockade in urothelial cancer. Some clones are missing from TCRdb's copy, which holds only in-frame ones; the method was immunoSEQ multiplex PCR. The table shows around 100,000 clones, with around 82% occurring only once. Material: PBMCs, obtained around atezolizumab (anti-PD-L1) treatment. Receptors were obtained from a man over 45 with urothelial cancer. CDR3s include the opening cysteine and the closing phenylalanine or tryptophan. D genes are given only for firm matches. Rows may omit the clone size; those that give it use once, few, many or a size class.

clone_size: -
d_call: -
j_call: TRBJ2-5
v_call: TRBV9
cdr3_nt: TGTGCCAGCAGCGTACAGGTCCAAGAGACCCAGTACTTC
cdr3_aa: CASSVQVQETQYF

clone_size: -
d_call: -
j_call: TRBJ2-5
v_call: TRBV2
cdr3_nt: TGTGCCAGCAGCATAGGACAGAGAGAGACCCAGTACTTC
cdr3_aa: CASSIGQRETQYF

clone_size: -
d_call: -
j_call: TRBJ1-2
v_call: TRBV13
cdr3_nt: TGTGCCAGCAGCAGGGACAACAAAAGGGGAAGAGCTAACTATGGCTACACCTTC
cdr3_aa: CASSRDNKRGRANYGYTF

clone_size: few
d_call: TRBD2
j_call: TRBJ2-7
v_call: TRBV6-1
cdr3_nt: TGTGCCACGAGACTAGCGGGAGGTTACGAGCAGTACTTC
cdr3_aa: CATRLAGGYEQYF

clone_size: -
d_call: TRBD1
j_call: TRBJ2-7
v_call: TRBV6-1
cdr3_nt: TGTGCCAGCAGTGCCCGAACAGGGGGAGAAACCTACGAGCAGTACTTC
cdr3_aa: CASSARTGGETYEQYF

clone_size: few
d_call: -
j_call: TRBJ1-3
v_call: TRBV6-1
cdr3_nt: TGTGCCAGCAGTGTCGCCTACTCTGGAAACACCATATATTTT
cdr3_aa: CASSVAYSGNTIYF

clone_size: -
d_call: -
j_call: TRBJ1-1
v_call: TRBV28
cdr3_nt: TGTGCCAGCAGTTTAGGGAGAGGGAACACTGAAGCTTTCTTT
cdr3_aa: CASSLGRGNTEAFF

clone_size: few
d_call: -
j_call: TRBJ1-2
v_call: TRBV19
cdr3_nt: TGTGCCAGTAGAGGGGTTGGATATGGCTACACCTTC
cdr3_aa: CASRGVGYGYTF

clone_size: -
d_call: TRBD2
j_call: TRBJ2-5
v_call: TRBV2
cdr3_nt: TGTGCCAGCACCCCTCGGACTAGCGGCCAAGAGACCCAGTACTTC
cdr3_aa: CASTPRTSGQETQYF

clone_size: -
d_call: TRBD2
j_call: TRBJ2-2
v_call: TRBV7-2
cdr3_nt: TGTGCCAGCAGCTTAGCCCTAGCGGGCGGGAACACCGGGGAGCTGTTTTTT
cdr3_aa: CASSLALAGGNTGELFF

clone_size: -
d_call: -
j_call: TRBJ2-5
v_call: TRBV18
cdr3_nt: TGTGCCAGCTCACCAACTAGACAAGAGACCCAGTACTTC
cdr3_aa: CASSPTRQETQYF

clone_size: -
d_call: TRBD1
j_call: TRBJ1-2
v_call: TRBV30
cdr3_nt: TGTGCCTGGAGTGTTAACCCAGGGGGCTCAGATGGCTACACCTTC
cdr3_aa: CAWSVNPGGSDGYTF

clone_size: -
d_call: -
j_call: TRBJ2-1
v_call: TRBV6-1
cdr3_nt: TGTGCCGCCTCCGGTTACGTTGAGCAGTTCTTC
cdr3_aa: CAASGYVEQFF

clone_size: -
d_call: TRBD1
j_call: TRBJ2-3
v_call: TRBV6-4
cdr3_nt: TGTGCCAGCGGGGAACCGGGACAGGGGCCAGATACGCAGTATTTT
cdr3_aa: CASGEPGQGPDTQYF

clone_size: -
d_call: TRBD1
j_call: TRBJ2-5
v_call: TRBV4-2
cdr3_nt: TGTGCCAGCAGCCAAGATCCCACAGGGGCCCAGTACTTC
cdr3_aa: CASSQDPTGAQYF

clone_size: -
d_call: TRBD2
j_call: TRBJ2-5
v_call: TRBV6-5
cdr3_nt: TGTGCCAGCAGCCTGACTAGCGGGGGGGAGACCCAGTACTTC
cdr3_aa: CASSLTSGGETQYF

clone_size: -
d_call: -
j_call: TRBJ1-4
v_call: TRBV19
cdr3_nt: TGTGCCAGTAGCAACTCCGGGACACGGATAAATGAAAAACTGTTTTTT
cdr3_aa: CASSNSGTRINEKLFF

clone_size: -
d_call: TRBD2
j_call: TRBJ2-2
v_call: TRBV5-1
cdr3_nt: TGCGCCAGCAGCTTGGCCGCCTACACTCTAGCGGGAGGAAGCACCGGGGAGCTGTTTTTT
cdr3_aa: CASSLAAYTLAGGSTGELFF

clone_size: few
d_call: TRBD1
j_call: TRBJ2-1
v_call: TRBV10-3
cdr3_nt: TGTGCCATCAGTACAGACAGGGGGCGCAGGAATGAGCAGTTCTTC
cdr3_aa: CAISTDRGRRNEQFF

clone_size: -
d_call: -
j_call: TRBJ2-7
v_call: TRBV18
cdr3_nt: TGTGCCAGCTCACCAGGGCCAGCCACCTCGGGGGAGCAGTACTTC
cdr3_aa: CASSPGPATSGEQYF

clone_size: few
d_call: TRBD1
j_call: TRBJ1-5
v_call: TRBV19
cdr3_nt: TGTGCCACCGCGGGACAGGGGGCCATGGGCAATCAGCCCCAGCATTTT
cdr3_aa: CATAGQGAMGNQPQHF

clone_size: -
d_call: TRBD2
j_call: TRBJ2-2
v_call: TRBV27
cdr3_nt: TGTGCCAGCAGCCGAAAGGTTCTAGCGGGATTCTTAGGAGGGGGCACCGGGGAGCTGTTTTTT
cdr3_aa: CASSRKVLAGFLGGGTGELFF

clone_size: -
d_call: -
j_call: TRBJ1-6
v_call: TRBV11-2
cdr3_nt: TGTGCCAGCAGCTCGCGACAGGCCCCTCATTCACCCCTCCACTTT
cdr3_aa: CASSSRQAPHSPLHF

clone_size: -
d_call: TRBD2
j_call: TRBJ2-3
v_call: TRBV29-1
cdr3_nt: TGCAGCGTTGCTGGACTGGGAGCGGGAAGGGGTACAGATACGCAGTATTTT
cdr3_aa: CSVAGLGAGRGTDTQYF

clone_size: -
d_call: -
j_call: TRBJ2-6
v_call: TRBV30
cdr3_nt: TGTGCCTGGAGTCCTTTCCGGGACTGGAAATCTGGGGCCAACGTCCTGACTTTC
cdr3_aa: CAWSPFRDWKSGANVLTF

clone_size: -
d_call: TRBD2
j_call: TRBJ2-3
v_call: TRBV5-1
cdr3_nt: TGCGCCAGCGGCTTAGCGGGGGGGATGGCAGATACGCAGTATTTT
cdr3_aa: CASGLAGGMADTQYF

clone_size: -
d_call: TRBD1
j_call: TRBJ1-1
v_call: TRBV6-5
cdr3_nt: TGTGCCAGCAGCCCAGACAGGGTCTACGACACTGAAGCTTTCTTT
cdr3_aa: CASSPDRVYDTEAFF

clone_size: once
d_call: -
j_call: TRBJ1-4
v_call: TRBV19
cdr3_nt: TGTGCCAGTATTCCTCGGGGGTCTAGAGGCGGAAAACTGTTTTTT
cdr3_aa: CASIPRGSRGGKLFF

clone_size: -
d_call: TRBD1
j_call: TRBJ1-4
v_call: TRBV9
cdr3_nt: TGTGCCAGCAGCGTAGGACAGGGGAACGAAAAACTGTTTTTT
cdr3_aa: CASSVGQGNEKLFF

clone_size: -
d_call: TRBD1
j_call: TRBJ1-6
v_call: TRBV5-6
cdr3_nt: TGTGCCAGCAGCGCAACCGACAGGGTCAATTCACCCCTCCACTTT
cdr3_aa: CASSATDRVNSPLHF

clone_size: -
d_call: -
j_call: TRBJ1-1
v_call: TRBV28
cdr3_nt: TGTGCCAGCAGTTTACTTCAGGAATTTGAAGCTTTCTTT
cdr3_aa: CASSLLQEFEAFF